This T cell receptor (beta chain) derives from a study of neurological immune-mediated disorders. This clonotype showed up many times. Every sequencing run drew on 15-18 subjects and yielded over 200 million TCR-beta sequences. TCRdb reanalysed the 5' RACE reads using MiXCR and keeps one entry per CDR3 protein. The sample gives 15,000 to 20,000 distinct CDR3 sequences, about 15% of which show up once; 12% to 15% is in the top ten. Per the germline V gene, CDR1 is MRHNA and CDR2 is SNTAGT. V lost 4 bases to trimming and J lost 7 bases, with 14 bases between them. This CDR3 has 15 amino acids. The sequenced sample consisted of PBMCs. The origin of this receptor is a man between 60 and 75 years old with HTLV-1-associated myelopathy (HAM/TSP). The chain uses TRBV6-4 and TRBJ1-6; perhaps TRBD1 as D (6 bases). The CDR3 nucleotides read TGTGCCAGCAGTGTGGAAACAGGGCCCAATTCACCCCTCCACTTT. Its translation: CASSVETGPNSPLHF.